Listed below are T cell receptor beta chains from one sample, sequenced in a study of T cell changes during pregnancy in multiple sclerosis. TCRdb's copy holds only in-frame clones and misses some; the assay was immunoSEQ multiplex PCR. This sample carries roughly 50,000 clones, roughly 92% of them seen once, and the ten largest clones take around 0.68%. The specimen comprised CD4+ T cells from peripheral blood mononuclear cells, sampled in the third trimester of pregnancy. These receptors were collected from a female donor with multiple sclerosis, enrolled in a pregnancy study. CDR3s include the opening cysteine and the closing phenylalanine or tryptophan. D genes are given only for firm matches. Part of the rows lack a size; the others show once, few, many or a class for expanded clones.

TRBD2 - TRBJ2-1 TRBV29-1 CSVDDLAGAGEQFF TGCAGCGTTGACGATCTAGCGGGAGCTGGTGAGCAGTTCTTC
TRBD1 - TRBJ2-7 TRBV28 CASTSLGQAIYEQYF TGTGCCAGCACCTCCTTGGGACAGGCGATTTACGAGCAGTACTTC
TRBD1 - TRBJ1-1 TRBV2 CASSDGGGGYTEAFF TGTGCCAGCAGTGACGGAGGGGGCGGTTACACTGAAGCTTTCTTT
TRBD1 - TRBJ1-5 TRBV2 CASNPQGSGVQPQHF TGTGCCAGCAACCCACAGGGGTCCGGGGTTCAGCCCCAGCATTTT
TRBD1 - TRBJ1-2 TRBV7-9 CASSSSGGGVRGYTF TGTGCCAGCAGCTCGTCAGGGGGCGGAGTACGGGGCTACACCTTC
TRBD2 - TRBJ2-1 TRBV7-2 CASSPGLAGVGRGIIEQFF TGTGCCAGCAGCCCGGGACTAGCGGGAGTTGGCCGGGGGATTATTGAGCAGTTCTTC
- once TRBJ2-6 TRBV14 CASRGSGANVLTF TGTGCCAGTAGGGGCTCTGGGGCCAACGTCCTGACTTTC
TRBD1 - TRBJ1-2 TRBV6-1 CASRPTGVNLGGYTF TGTGCCAGCAGGCCTACAGGGGTTAATCTGGGTGGCTACACCTTC
TRBD2 - TRBJ2-7 TRBV6-5 CASSPPAGGQYF TGTGCCAGCAGTCCGCCCGCGGGGGGGCAGTACTTC
- - TRBJ2-2 TRBV19 CASSKGQGTGELFF TGTGCCAGTAGTAAGGGTCAGGGCACCGGGGAGCTGTTTTTT
TRBD2 once TRBJ2-1 TRBV30 CAMTSGGGYNEQFF TGTGCCATGACTAGCGGGGGGGGCTACAATGAGCAGTTCTTC
TRBD2 - TRBJ2-5 TRBV27 CASSLKGLAGVETQYF TGTGCCAGCAGTTTAAAGGGTCTAGCGGGAGTAGAGACCCAGTACTTC
TRBD2 - TRBJ2-1 TRBV15 CATSRVSGRTNEQFF TGTGCCACCAGCAGAGTTAGCGGGAGGACAAATGAGCAGTTCTTC
- - TRBJ1-2 TRBV30 CAWSGRGGGYTF TGTGCCTGGAGTGGGCGGGGCGGCGGCTACACCTTC
TRBD2 - TRBJ2-1 TRBV11-2 CASSPIGTSANEQFF TGTGCCAGCAGCCCGATAGGGACTAGCGCCAATGAGCAGTTCTTC
TRBD2 - TRBJ2-7 TRBV6-5 CASKGGSYEQYF TGTGCCAGCAAGGGAGGGTCCTACGAGCAGTACTTC
TRBD2 - TRBJ2-2 TRBV12-5 CASGPTSVTGELFF TGTGCTAGTGGCCCGACTAGCGTCACCGGGGAGCTGTTTTTT
- - TRBJ2-1 TRBV28 CASSLWQGPSYNEQFF TGTGCCAGCAGTTTATGGCAGGGGCCGTCCTACAATGAGCAGTTCTTC
TRBD2 - TRBJ2-4 TRBV28 CASSLRLAGWVDVAKNIQYF TGTGCCAGCAGTCTCCGTCTAGCGGGATGGGTGGACGTAGCCAAAAACATTCAGTACTTC
TRBD2 once TRBJ2-3 TRBV28 CASSLGREAMMDTQYF TGTGCCAGCAGTTTAGGGCGGGAGGCCATGATGGATACGCAGTATTTT
- - TRBJ1-2 TRBV28 CASSNSLSYGYTF TGTGCCAGCAGTAACAGCCTGTCCTATGGCTACACCTTC
- - TRBJ2-2 TRBV28 CASSPTPPGIVKAGELFF TGTGCCAGCAGTCCCACCCCTCCGGGAATAGTAAAAGCCGGGGAGCTGTTTTTT
TRBD2 - TRBJ2-1 TRBV5-4 CASSLARGLAGGNEQFF TGTGCCAGCAGCTTGGCTCGCGGACTAGCGGGAGGCAATGAGCAGTTCTTC
- - TRBJ2-3 TRBV5-1 CASSLAQITDTQYF TGCGCCAGCAGCTTGGCGCAGATCACAGATACGCAGTATTTT
TRBD1 - TRBJ1-2 TRBV2 CASSLGTGTNYGYTF TGTGCCAGCAGTCTTGGGACAGGGACTAACTATGGCTACACCTTC
- - TRBJ2-5 TRBV5-8 CASSQQETQYF TGTGCCAGCAGCCAGCAAGAGACCCAGTACTTC
- - TRBJ1-5 TRBV28 CARIQEKESQPQHF TGTGCCAGGATACAGGAGAAGGAAAGTCAGCCCCAGCATTTT
- - TRBJ2-1 TRBV6-5 CASSPPSEQFF TGTGCCAGCAGCCCCCCTTCGGAGCAGTTCTTC
- - TRBJ2-5 TRBV28 CASSGSRGQETQYF TGTGCCAGCAGTGGTTCGAGGGGGCAAGAGACCCAGTACTTC
TRBD1 - TRBJ1-2 TRBV28 CATWRDRGPRSGYTF TGTGCCACCTGGCGGGACAGGGGGCCCAGGAGTGGCTACACCTTC
TRBD1 few TRBJ2-4 TRBV7-2 CASSPAGQGVMASIQYF TGTGCCAGCAGCCCAGCTGGACAGGGGGTGATGGCCAGCATTCAGTACTTC
- - TRBJ1-3 TRBV9 CASSGEGGLKGNTIYF TGTGCCAGCAGCGGGGAGGGGGGCTTGAAAGGAAACACCATATATTTT
- - TRBJ2-6 TRBV7-8 CASSLTLDTHILTF TGTGCCAGCAGCTTAACACTGGACACCCACATCCTGACTTTC
- - TRBJ2-3 TRBV28 CASSSQDLTDTQYF TGTGCCAGCAGTTCACAGGATCTCACAGATACGCAGTATTTT